The following is a T cell receptor (beta chain) sequence with its context. Its antigen is unidentified. At the DNA level, this CDR3 is encoded by other sequences in the same sample as well. Primers included in the PCR were 60 Vbeta and 13 Jbeta primers. TCRdb's copy holds only in-frame clones and misses some; the assay was immunoSEQ multiplex PCR. The table has some 140,000 clones, about 74% seen once. This sample was taken from a study of cytomegalovirus exposure and HLA in healthy donors. Findings and caveats of the study: Some TCR beta chains (more than 150 of them) were listed as cytomegalovirus-associated. The authors confirmed in vitro that a few CMV-associated chains were specific for CMV antigens. 87-base-pair reads could not separate some V segments, including TRBV6-2 and TRBV6-3. It was reported that the classifier diagnosed cytomegalovirus status with high specificity and sensitivity in both the original and validation cohorts.

CDR1 and CDR2 from the germline V gene are LNHDA and SQIVND (reference sequence). The CDR3 extends over 16 amino acids. V lost 5 bases and J 5 bases, leaving 16 bases between the germline ends. What was sequenced was PBMCs. The genes are TRBV19 and TRBJ2-6; possibly TRBD1 for D (6 bases). This sequence originates from a woman between 40 and 55 years old in good health and CMV-seronegative. The CDR3 protein is CASSSRQDPWANVLTF. CDR3 bases: TGTGCCAGTAGTTCACGACAGGACCCGTGGGCCAACGTCCTGACTTTC.